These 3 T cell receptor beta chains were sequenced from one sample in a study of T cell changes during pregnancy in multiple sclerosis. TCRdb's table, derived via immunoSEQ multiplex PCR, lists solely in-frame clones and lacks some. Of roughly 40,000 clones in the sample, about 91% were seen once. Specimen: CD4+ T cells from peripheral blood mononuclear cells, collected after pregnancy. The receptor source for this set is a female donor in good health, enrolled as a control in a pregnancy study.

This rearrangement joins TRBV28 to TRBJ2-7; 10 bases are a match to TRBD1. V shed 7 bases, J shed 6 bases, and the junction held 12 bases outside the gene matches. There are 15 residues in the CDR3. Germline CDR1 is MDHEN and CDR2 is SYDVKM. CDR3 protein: CASTQLGTGAPEQYF. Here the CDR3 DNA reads TGTGCCAGCACCCAACTGGGGACAGGGGCTCCCGAGCAGTACTTC.

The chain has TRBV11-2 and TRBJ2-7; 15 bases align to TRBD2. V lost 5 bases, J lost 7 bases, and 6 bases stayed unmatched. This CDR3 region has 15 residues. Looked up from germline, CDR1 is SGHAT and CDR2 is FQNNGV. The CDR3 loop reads CASSLGLAGGREQYF. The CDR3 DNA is TGTGCCAGCAGCCTGGGACTAGCGGGGGGTAGAGAGCAGTACTTC.

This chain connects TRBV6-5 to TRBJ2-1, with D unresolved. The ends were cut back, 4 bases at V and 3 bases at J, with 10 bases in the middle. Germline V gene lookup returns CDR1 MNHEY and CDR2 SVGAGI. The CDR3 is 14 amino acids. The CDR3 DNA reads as TGTGCCAGCAGTTGGCAAATTAACTACAATGAGCAGTTCTTC. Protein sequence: CASSWQINYNEQFF.